Below, one TCR beta chain is given with its context. TCRdb ran MiXCR on the RT-PCR reads and lists one entry per CDR3 protein. The sample contains approximately 230,000 distinct CDR3 sequences, 12% of which appear only once. The sample comes from a study of response to subunit inactivated influenza vaccine. The V end was cut by 4 bases, the J end by 7 bases, with 15 bases between. From germline, CDR1 is SGDLS and CDR2 YYNGEE. CDR3 size: 14 residues. Sequences were derived from non-naive T cells sorted from PBMCs, sampled roughly 2 weeks before vaccination. The source is a man aged 50 to 59 who received an inactivated influenza vaccine. This chain links TRBV9 with TRBJ2-1, with a weak D call TRBD2 (6 bases). CDR3 bases: TGTGCCAGCAGCCTCTCCCGGGGGTGGAATGAGCAGTTCTTC. Translated, it gives CASSLSRGWNEQFF.